One and the same sample provided the 14 T cell receptor beta chains below, sequenced in a study of shared T cell receptors in the human thymus. The protocol was immunoSEQ multiplex PCR, while the TCRdb copy is restricted to in-frame clones and leaves out a portion. The sample includes about 660,000 clones, approximately 88% of them seen just once. A further study also used this sample, focusing on human thymus T cells.

Material: thymocytes. The source is a boy under three years old with a congenital heart defect.

This sequence joins TRBV28 and TRBJ2-7; 7 bases match TRBD2. The CDR3 extends over 13 amino acids. The J segment lost 6 bases and the V segment lost 2 bases, leaving 4 bases of the junction unmatched. The germline V gene encodes CDR1 MDHEN and CDR2 SYDVKM. The CDR3 nucleotides read TGTGCCAGCAGTTTAGCGGGAGAATCCGAGCAGTACTTC. Translation: CASSLAGESEQYF.

V is TRBV10-3 and J is TRBJ1-4, with a tentative D call TRBD1 (6 bases). The germline gives CDR1 ENHRY, CDR2 SYGVKD. The length of the CDR3 is 14 residues. V shed 8 bases and J shed 3 bases, with 13 bases lying between them. CDR3 region: CAIRGGAANEKLFF. The CDR3 coding sequence is TGTGCCATCCGAGGGGGGGCAGCTAATGAAAAACTGTTTTTT.

The V gene is TRBV4-3, the J gene TRBJ2-1, with 11 bases matching TRBD2. The CDR3 consists of 17 residues. CDR1 is LGHNA, CDR2 YSLEER, per germline. J was trimmed by 1 base and V by 3 bases; bases with no gene match: 5. CDR3 residues: CASSQGLAEGSYNEQFF. CDR3 sequence (DNA): TGCGCCAGCAGCCAGGGACTAGCGGAGGGGTCCTACAATGAGCAGTTCTTC.

V usage is TRBV4-2 and J usage is TRBJ2-7, with 10 bases matching TRBD2. Germline V gene data show CDR1 as LGHNA and CDR2 as YNFKEQ. The J segment lost 2 bases and the V segment lost 2 bases, leaving 9 bases of the junction unmatched. The CDR3 runs 17 residues. CDR3 nucleotide sequence: TGTGCCAGCAGCCAATCCCCGGCGGGACTAGCGCCCTACGAGCAGTACTTC. This sequence encodes CASSQSPAGLAPYEQYF.

The chain uses TRBV18 and TRBJ1-5; no clear D gene. Germline V gives CDR1 KGHSH, CDR2 LQKENI. The CDR3 runs to 15 residues. V shed 2 bases and J shed 0 bases, with 8 bases lying between them. The CDR3 sequence: CASSPEHYSNQPQHF. CDR3 nucleotides: TGTGCCAGCTCACCAGAACATTATAGCAATCAGCCCCAGCATTTT. Looking up the rest from reference TRBV18 and TRBJ1-5 gives the full variable domain: NAGVMQNPRHLVRRRGQEARLRCSPMKGHSHVYWYRQLPEEGLKFMVYLQKENIIDESGMPKERFSAEFPKEGPSILRIQQVVRGDSAAYFCASSPEHYSNQPQHFGDGTRLSIL.

The rearrangement joins TRBV29-1 to TRBJ1-3, with D maybe TRBD1 (6 bases). The germline CDR1 and CDR2 sequences are SQVTM and ANQGSEA. V lost 7 bases and J lost 2, with 12 bases in between. This CDR3 has 13 amino acids. CDR3 in DNA: TGCAGCGCCTTGACAGGTCCTGGAAACACCATATATTTT. It is translated as CSALTGPGNTIYF.

J is TRBJ2-1 and V is TRBV2, with 12 bases matching TRBD2. V lost 7 bases and J lost 10; bases outside the gene matches: 5. CDR3 size: 13 residues. Per germline, CDR1 SNHLY and CDR2 FYNNEI. The CDR3 region is CASTLAGGGEQFF. The CDR3 nucleotides read TGTGCCAGCACACTAGCGGGAGGCGGGGAGCAGTTCTTC.

The chain employs TRBV15 and TRBJ2-1, with TRBD2 matching 10 bases. Germline CDR1 reads LNHNV; CDR2 reads YYDKDF (reference sequence). V was pared by 4 bases and J by 3 bases, with 3 bases of the junction left unmatched. The CDR3 runs to 15 residues. The CDR3 protein is CATSISGRLYNEQFF. The CDR3 DNA reads TGTGCCACCAGCATTAGCGGGAGGCTCTACAATGAGCAGTTCTTC. The variable domain in full, completed from reference TRBV15 and TRBJ2-1, reads DAMVIQNPRYQVTQFGKPVTLSCSQTLNHNVMYWYQQKSSQAPKLLFHYYDKDFNNEADTPDNFQSRRPNTSFCFLDIRSPGLGDTAMYLCATSISGRLYNEQFFGPGTRLTVL.

This clone was seen a handful of times. V is TRBV29-1 and J is TRBJ2-7; 7 bases fit TRBD2. V lost 1 base to trimming and J lost 2 bases; unmatched junction nucleotides: 8. Germline V gene sequence: CDR1 SQVTM, CDR2 ANQGSEA. The CDR3 is made up of 15 amino acids. Written as DNA, the CDR3 is TGCAGCGTTGAAGGCCCAGCGGGGTTAACCTACGAGCAGTACTTC. The encoded protein is CSVEGPAGLTYEQYF.

This chain links TRBV10-2 with TRBJ2-7; the match to TRBD2 covers 7 bases. The CDR3 runs 12 residues. Trimming removed 6 bases from V and 5 bases from J; junction bases left unmatched: 4. The germline V gene encodes CDR1 WSHSY and CDR2 SAAADI. The DNA for the CDR3 is TGCGCCAGCAGGAGGGAGGGCAACGAGCAGTACTTC. Protein: CASRREGNEQYF.

The rearrangement joins TRBV11-2 to TRBJ2-4; 11 nucleotides align to TRBD2. CDR1 SGHAT and CDR2 FQNNGV come from the germline V gene. CDR3 length: 16 residues. V shed 5 bases, J shed 2 bases, and the junction held 5 bases outside the gene matches. CDR3 nucleotide sequence: TGTGCCAGCAGCGAGGGACTAGCGGTAACCAAAAACATTCAGTACTTC. Protein: CASSEGLAVTKNIQYF.

The V call is TRBV11-3, the J call TRBJ2-1; TRBD2 matches at 7 bases. The germline V gene encodes CDR1 SGHNT and CDR2 YENEEA. CDR3 length: 15 amino acids. After removal of 4 bases from V and 7 bases from J, the junction contained 10 bases not matched to a gene. The CDR3 protein is CASSSGTIRGNEQFF. DNA of the CDR3: TGTGCCAGCAGCTCCGGGACTATACGGGGGAATGAGCAGTTCTTC.

V and J are TRBV6-5 and TRBJ1-4, with D perhaps TRBD1 (5 bases). There are 12 residues in the CDR3. V lost 6 bases, J lost 5 bases, and 7 bases lay in between. The germline CDR1 and CDR2 sequences are MNHEY and SVGAGI. CDR3 in amino acids: CASRNRNEKLFF. In nucleotides, the CDR3 is TGTGCCAGCAGAAACAGGAATGAAAAACTGTTTTTT.

This clone has just a few counts. Other DNA sequences in this sample translate to the same CDR3. V usage is TRBV28 and J usage is TRBJ2-7; 8 bases are a match to TRBD1. Trimming took 3 bases from V and 2 from J; bases not matched to a gene: 3. CDR3 length: 14 amino acids. Per the germline V gene, CDR1 is MDHEN and CDR2 is SYDVKM. The CDR3 here is CASSFRQGTYEQYF. CDR3 in DNA: TGTGCCAGCAGTTTTCGACAGGGGACCTACGAGCAGTACTTC.